This T cell receptor beta chain came from a study of blood T cell repertoires in COVID-19. Original processing notes: Reference gene primer amplification gave estimated nucleated cell counts. Data came from immunoSEQ multiplex PCR; TCRdb stores just in-frame clones and leaves some out. V and J calls and clone size follow that table, whereas D and trimming were derived from the DNA. The sample has a few hundred thousand clones, roughly four fifths seen once. Looked up from germline, CDR1 is MNHEY and CDR2 is SVGAGI. This CDR3 is 13 amino acids long. Trimming stripped 2 bases from V and 7 bases from J, with 8 bases between.

The material sequenced was peripheral blood. This chain uses TRBV6-5 with TRBJ1-4; D is perhaps TRBD1 (5 bases). The sequence was obtained from a man younger than 40 who had recovered from COVID-19. CDR3 amino acids: CASSYSGGEKLFF. The CDR3 DNA reads TGTGCCAGCAGTTACAGCGGGGGTGAAAAACTGTTTTTT.